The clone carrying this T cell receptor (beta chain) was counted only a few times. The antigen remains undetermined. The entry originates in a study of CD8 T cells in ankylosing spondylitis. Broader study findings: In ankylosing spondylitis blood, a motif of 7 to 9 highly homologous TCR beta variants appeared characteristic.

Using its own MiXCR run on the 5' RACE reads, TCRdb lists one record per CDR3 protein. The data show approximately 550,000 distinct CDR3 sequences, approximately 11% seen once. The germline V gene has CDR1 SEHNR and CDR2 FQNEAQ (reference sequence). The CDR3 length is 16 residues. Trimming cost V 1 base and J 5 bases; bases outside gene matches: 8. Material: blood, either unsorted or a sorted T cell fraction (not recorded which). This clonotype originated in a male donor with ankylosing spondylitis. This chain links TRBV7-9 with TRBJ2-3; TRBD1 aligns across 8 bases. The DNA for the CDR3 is TGTGCCAGCAGCTTAGAGGCAGGGGGCTCGGGAGATACGCAGTATTTT. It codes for CASSLEAGGSGDTQYF.